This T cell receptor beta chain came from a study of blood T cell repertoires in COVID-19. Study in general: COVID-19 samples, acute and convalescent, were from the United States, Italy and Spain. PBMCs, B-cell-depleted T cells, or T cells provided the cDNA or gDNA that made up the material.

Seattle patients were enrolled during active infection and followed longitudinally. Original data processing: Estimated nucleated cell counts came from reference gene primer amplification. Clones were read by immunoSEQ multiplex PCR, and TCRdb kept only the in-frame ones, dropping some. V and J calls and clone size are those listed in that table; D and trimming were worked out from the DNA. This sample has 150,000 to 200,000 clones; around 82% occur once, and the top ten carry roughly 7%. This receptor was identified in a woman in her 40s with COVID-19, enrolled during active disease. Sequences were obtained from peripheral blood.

The CDR3 region is CASTSGTSGKYEQYF. CDR3 nucleotide sequence: TGTGCCAGCACCTCAGGGACTAGCGGGAAATACGAGCAGTACTTC. The rearrangement joins TRBV6-5 to TRBJ2-7; 13 bases line up with TRBD2. The germline V gene has CDR1 MNHEY and CDR2 SVGAGI. The J segment lost 4 bases and the V segment lost 7 bases, leaving 7 bases of the junction unmatched. This CDR3 has 15 amino acids.